This T cell receptor (beta chain) was sequenced during a study of blood T cell repertoires in COVID-19. Across the study: Sites in the United States, Italy and Spain provided acute and convalescent COVID-19 samples. PBMCs, B-cell-depleted T cells, or T cells were the source of the cDNA or gDNA that made up the material.

Per germline, CDR1 SGHTA and CDR2 FQGNSA. The CDR3 is made up of 13 amino acids. Note on this clone: Germline and junction disagree at one end, which may indicate a read error.

Original methodology: How many nucleated cells were present was estimated from reference gene primer amplification. The data were produced by immunoSEQ multiplex PCR, yet TCRdb's version contains in-frame clones alone and is incomplete. V and J calls and clone size follow that table, whereas D and trimming were derived from the DNA. The sample has approximately 54,000 clones, around 88% seen once. Input material: peripheral blood. J is TRBJ2-7 and V is TRBV7-2; no reliable D call. The sequence came from a human donor in a cohort sampled during active COVID-19. The CDR3 nucleotides are TGTGCCAGCAGCGTAGCATTCACCTACGAGCAGTACTTC. Protein product: CASSVAFTYEQYF.